This is a list of T cell receptor beta chains from one sample in a study of T cell repertoires in ileal Crohn's disease. Generated by immunoSEQ multiplex PCR, the TCRdb table keeps only in-frame clones and is missing some. The sample consists of 15,000 to 20,000 clones, 70% to 80% of them appearing once. The sample was ileal tissue. Every receptor here comes from an adult with Crohn's disease. Both conserved end residues are part of each CDR3. A D gene is named only where the DNA matches it firmly. Size is omitted from some rows. Given values are once, few, many or a class for expanded clones.

clone size	V gene	J gene	D gene	CDR3 protein	CDR3 DNA
once	TRBV5-1	TRBJ1-6	.	CASSFGQNNSPLHF	TGCGCCAGCAGCTTCGGGCAGAATAATTCACCCCTCCACTTT
medium-sized	TRBV27	TRBJ2-7	.	CASSLSYEQYF	TGTGCCAGCAGTCTTTCCTACGAGCAGTACTTC
.	TRBV5-4	TRBJ2-1	TRBD2	CASSPIAGVLNEQFF	TGTGCCAGCAGCCCGATAGCGGGAGTTCTCAATGAGCAGTTCTTC
.	TRBV5-1	TRBJ1-3	.	CASSLESGQRGDTIYF	TGCGCCAGCAGCTTGGAATCCGGACAAAGGGGCGACACCATATATTTT
.	TRBV29-1	TRBJ1-1	.	CSGSQGPEAFF	TGCAGCGGTTCCCAGGGCCCTGAAGCTTTCTTT
.	TRBV10-3	TRBJ2-7	.	CAISEGSGVYYEQYF	TGTGCCATCAGTGAGGGGTCAGGAGTATACTACGAGCAGTACTTC
.	TRBV7-2	TRBJ2-7	TRBD2	CASSLSGREAYEQYF	TGTGCCAGCAGCTTGTCTGGGCGGGAGGCCTACGAGCAGTACTTC
few	TRBV27	TRBJ2-3	.	CASSLEGKPVQYF	TGTGCCAGCAGTTTAGAGGGCAAACCCGTCCAGTATTTT
medium-sized	TRBV27	TRBJ2-1	TRBD2	CASRPGLAGGKAYNEQFF	TGTGCCAGCCGTCCGGGACTAGCGGGAGGGAAGGCATACAATGAGCAGTTCTTC
.	TRBV27	TRBJ2-1	TRBD1	CASSSRGPYNEQFF	TGTGCCAGCAGTTCCAGGGGGCCCTACAATGAGCAGTTCTTC
.	TRBV5-4	TRBJ1-3	.	CASSLGGSGNTIYF	TGTGCCAGCAGCTTGGGGGGGTCTGGAAACACCATATATTTT
.	TRBV5-1	TRBJ2-5	TRBD2	CASSLDSGSGRETQYF	TGCGCCAGCAGCTTGGACAGCGGGAGTGGTCGTGAGACCCAGTACTTC
few	TRBV27	TRBJ1-4	TRBD1	CASRGGAGGATNEKLFF	TGTGCCAGCAGAGGGGGGGCAGGGGGTGCAACTAATGAAAAACTGTTTTTT
.	TRBV28	TRBJ1-2	TRBD1	CASSPWTGGTYGYTF	TGTGCCAGCAGTCCATGGACAGGGGGGACCTATGGCTACACCTTC
.	TRBV7-9	TRBJ1-2	.	CASSPGTNFYGYTF	TGTGCCAGCAGCCCCGGGACAAATTTCTATGGCTACACCTTC
.	TRBV27	TRBJ1-2	.	CASSFKGPGYGYTF	TGTGCCAGCAGTTTCAAGGGCCCGGGGTATGGCTACACCTTC
.	TRBV6-5	TRBJ2-7	.	CASRAAGERNEQYF	TGTGCCAGCAGGGCGGCAGGGGAGAGAAACGAGCAGTACTTC
medium-sized	TRBV28	TRBJ2-1	TRBD2	CASSPAGLQWGGYNEQFF	TGTGCCAGCAGCCCCGCCGGTTTACAGTGGGGGGGCTACAATGAGCAGTTCTTC